The T cell receptor beta chain under discussion was sequenced for a study of CD8 T cells in ankylosing spondylitis. One entry per CDR3 protein results from TCRdb running MiXCR on the 5' RACE reads. The repertoire holds fewer than 550,000 distinct CDR3 sequences, with roughly 5% as singletons. Study-wide findings and caveats: Blood from ankylosing spondylitis patients appeared to carry a characteristic roughly 8-variant TCR beta motif.

CDR3 length: 14 residues. V shed 3 bases and J shed 0 bases, with 11 bases lying between them. Germline V gives CDR1 DFQATT, CDR2 SNEGSKA (reference sequence). This clonotype has at least ten counts. The antigen is not known. The sample consisted of blood, either unsorted or a sorted T cell fraction (not recorded which). The chain recombines TRBV20-1 with TRBJ2-5; D is possibly TRBD1 (5 bases). The receptor comes from a male donor with ankylosing spondylitis. The CDR3 loop is CSARGSRDQETQYF. Here the CDR3 DNA reads TGCAGTGCTAGGGGGTCCAGGGACCAAGAGACCCAGTACTTC.